In its sample, the clone carrying this T cell receptor (beta chain) was seen a few times. The junction had 11 bases not matched to a gene; V was cut back by 2 bases and J by 11 bases. CDR3 length: 15 amino acids. Germline V gene lookup returns CDR1 MDHEN and CDR2 SYDVKM. Study processing details: Researchers report that nucleated cell counts were estimated from reference gene primer amplification. TCRdb's table, derived via immunoSEQ multiplex PCR, lists solely in-frame clones and lacks some. V and J calls and clone size come straight from that table; D and trimming were deduced from the DNA. Here the sample spans 45,000 or so clones, approximately 81% being singletons. This sample was taken from a study of blood T cell repertoires in COVID-19.

The material sequenced was peripheral blood. This TCR was sampled from a woman in her 70s with acute or convalescent COVID-19. The V and J genes are TRBV28 and TRBJ2-1, with TRBD1 identical over 8 bases. CDR3 DNA: TGTGCCAGCAGTTTAGAACAGGGGGACCCGGGAAAGCAGTTCTTC. This sequence encodes CASSLEQGDPGKQFF.